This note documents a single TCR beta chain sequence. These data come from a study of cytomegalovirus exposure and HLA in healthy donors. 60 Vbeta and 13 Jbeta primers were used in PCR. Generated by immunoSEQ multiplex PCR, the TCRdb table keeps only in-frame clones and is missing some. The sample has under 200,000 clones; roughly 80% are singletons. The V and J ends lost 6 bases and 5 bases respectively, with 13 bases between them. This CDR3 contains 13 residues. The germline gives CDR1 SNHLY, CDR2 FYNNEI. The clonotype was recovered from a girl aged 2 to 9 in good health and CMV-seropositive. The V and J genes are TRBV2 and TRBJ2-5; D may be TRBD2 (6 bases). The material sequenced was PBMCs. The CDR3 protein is CASSRGIGETQYF. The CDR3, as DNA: TGTGCCAGCAGCCGGGGGATCGGCGAGACCCAGTACTTC.